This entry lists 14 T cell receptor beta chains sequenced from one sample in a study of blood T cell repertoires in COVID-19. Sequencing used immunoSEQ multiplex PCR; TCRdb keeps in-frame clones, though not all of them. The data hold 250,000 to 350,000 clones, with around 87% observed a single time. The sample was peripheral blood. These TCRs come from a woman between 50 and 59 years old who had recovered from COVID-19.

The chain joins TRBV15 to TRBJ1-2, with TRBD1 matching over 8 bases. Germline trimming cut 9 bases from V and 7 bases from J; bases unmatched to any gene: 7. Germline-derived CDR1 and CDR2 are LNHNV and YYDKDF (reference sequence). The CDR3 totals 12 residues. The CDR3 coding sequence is TGTGCCACGCAACAGGGGGGAACTGGCTACACCTTC. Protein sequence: CATQQGGTGYTF.

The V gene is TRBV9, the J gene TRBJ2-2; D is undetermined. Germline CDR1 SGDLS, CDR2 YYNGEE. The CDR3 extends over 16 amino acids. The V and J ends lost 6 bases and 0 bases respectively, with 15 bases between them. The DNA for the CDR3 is TGTGCCAGCAACCCTCTCCAGAGCGCGAACACCGGGGAGCTGTTTTTT. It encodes CASNPLQSANTGELFF.

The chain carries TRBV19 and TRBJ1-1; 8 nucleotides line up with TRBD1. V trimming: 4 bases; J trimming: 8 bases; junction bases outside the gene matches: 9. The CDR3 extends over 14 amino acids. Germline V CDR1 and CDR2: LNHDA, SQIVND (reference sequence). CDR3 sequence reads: CASSTIIRDREAFF. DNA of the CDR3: TGTGCCAGTAGTACTATAATCCGGGACAGGGAAGCTTTCTTT.

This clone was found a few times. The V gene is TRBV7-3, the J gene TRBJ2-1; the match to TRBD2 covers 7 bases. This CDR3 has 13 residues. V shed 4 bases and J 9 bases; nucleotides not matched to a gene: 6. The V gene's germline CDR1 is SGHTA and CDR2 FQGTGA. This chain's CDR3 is CASSSQPGGEQFF. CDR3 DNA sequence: TGTGCCAGCAGCTCCCAACCGGGGGGTGAGCAGTTCTTC.

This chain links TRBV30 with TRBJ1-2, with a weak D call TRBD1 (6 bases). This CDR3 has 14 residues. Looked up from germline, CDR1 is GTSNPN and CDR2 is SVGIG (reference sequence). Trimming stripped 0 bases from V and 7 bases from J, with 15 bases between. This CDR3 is CAWSVLRQGSGYTF. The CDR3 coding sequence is TGTGCCTGGAGTGTACTTCGTCAGGGGTCTGGCTACACCTTC.

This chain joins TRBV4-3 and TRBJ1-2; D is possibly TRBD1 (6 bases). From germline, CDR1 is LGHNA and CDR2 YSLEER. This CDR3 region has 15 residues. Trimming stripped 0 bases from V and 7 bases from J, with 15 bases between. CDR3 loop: CASSQDVWGLGGYTF. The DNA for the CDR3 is TGCGCCAGCAGCCAAGATGTTTGGGGGCTTGGTGGCTACACCTTC.

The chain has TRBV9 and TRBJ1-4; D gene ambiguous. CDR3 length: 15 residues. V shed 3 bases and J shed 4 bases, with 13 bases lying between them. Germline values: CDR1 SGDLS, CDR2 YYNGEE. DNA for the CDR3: TGTGCCAGCAGCGAGGGAGGACGATTTAATGAAAAACTGTTTTTT. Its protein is CASSEGGRFNEKLFF. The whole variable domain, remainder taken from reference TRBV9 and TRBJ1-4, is DSGVTQTPKHLITATGQRVTLRCSPRSGDLSVYWYQQSLDQGLQFLIQYYNGEERAKGNILERFSAQQFPDLHSELNLSSLELGDSALYFCASSEGGRFNEKLFFGSGTQLSVL.

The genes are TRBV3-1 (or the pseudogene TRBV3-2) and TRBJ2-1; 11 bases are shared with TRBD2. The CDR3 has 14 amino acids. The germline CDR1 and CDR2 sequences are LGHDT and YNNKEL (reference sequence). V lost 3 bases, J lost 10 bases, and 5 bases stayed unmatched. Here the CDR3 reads CASSHSGRAWEQFF. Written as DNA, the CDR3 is TGTGCCAGCAGCCATAGCGGGAGGGCCTGGGAGCAGTTCTTC.

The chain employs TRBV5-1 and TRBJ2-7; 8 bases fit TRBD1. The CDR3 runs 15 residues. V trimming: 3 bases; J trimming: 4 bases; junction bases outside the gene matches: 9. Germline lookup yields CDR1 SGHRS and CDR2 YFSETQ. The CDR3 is CASSSETGDLYEQYF. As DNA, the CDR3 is TGCGCCAGCAGCTCCGAGACAGGGGATCTTTACGAGCAGTACTTC.

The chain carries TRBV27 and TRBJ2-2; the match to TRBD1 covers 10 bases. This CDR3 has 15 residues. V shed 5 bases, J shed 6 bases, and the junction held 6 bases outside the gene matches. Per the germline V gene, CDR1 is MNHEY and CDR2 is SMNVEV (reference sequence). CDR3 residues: CASSQTGGLAGELFF. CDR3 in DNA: TGTGCCAGCAGTCAGACAGGGGGCCTCGCCGGGGAGCTGTTTTTT.

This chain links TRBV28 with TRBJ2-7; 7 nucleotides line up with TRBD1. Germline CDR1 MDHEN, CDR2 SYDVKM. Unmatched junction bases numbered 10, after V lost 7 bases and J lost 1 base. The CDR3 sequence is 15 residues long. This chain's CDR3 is CASTVQGTLSYEQYF. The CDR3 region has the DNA TGTGCCAGCACTGTACAGGGGACCCTTTCCTACGAGCAGTACTTC.

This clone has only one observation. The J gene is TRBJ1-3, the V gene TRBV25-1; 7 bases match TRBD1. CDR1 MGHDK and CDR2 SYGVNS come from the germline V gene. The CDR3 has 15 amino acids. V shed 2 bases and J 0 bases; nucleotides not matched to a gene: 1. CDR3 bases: TGTGCCAGCAGTGAACGGACAGGCTCTGGAAACACCATATATTTT. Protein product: CASSERTGSGNTIYF.

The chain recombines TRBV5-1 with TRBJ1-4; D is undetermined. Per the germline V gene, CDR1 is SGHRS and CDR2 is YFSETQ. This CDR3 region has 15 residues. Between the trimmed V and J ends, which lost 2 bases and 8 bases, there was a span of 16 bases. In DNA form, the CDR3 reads TGCGCCAGCAGCTTAGAGGGCCCCCACAAGGAAAAACTGTTTTTT. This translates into CASSLEGPHKEKLFF. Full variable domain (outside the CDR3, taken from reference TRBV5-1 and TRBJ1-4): KAGVTQTPRYLIKTRGQQVTLSCSPISGHRSVSWYQQTPGQGLQFLFEYFSETQRNKGNFPGRFSGRQFSNSRSEMNVSTLELGDSALYLCASSLEGPHKEKLFFGSGTQLSVL.

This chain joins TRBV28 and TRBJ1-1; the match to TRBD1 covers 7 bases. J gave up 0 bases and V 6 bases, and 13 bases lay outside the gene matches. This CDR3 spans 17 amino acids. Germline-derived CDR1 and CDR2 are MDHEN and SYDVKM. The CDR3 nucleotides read TGTGCCAGCAGCCTCGACATTGGGGACAGATTGAACACTGAAGCTTTCTTT. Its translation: CASSLDIGDRLNTEAFF.